The TCR beta chain described here comes from a study of blood T cell repertoires in COVID-19 (dated by TCRdb to 2020 to 2022). The study in broad terms: The collaborator samples originated in the United States, Italy and Spain and spanned the acute and convalescent phases of COVID-19. The material from the prospective study consisted of cDNA or gDNA derived from T cells, B-cell-depleted T cells, or PBMCs. Deeply sampled blood TCRbeta repertoires from subjects exposed to, actively infected with, or recovered from COVID-19 were included in the dataset. The repertoires were released in a freely available public database meant as a resource for research on the immune response to SARS-CoV-2. The samples were drawn from the first 160 participants of the ongoing ImmuneRACE study and from 1,254 subjects provided by 6 global collaborators. The sample metadata nearly always contained a de-identified subject ID, COVID-19 status, age in years and sex. HLA class I and class II types, where available, came from metadata supplied by the sample provider rather than from assay-based typing. The full study reports these points: The quantity of clinical and demographic metadata differed by source and by participant and was supplied without curation.

As to this clone: Its antigen target is currently unknown. No clone much larger than this one lies a single base away; base qualities are absent.

Collaborating institutions collected whole blood in K2EDTA tubes following their own protocols. For TCRbeta analysis, collaborator samples were shipped as frozen whole blood, as isolated PBMCs, or as DNA extracted from either sample type. TCRbeta CDR3 regions were amplified from genomic DNA by means of the immunoSEQ Assay, a bias-controlled multiplex PCR. The study's own analysis went as follows. The number of nucleated cells in each sample was estimated from the amplification of reference gene primers within the assay. Sequence reads were collapsed and filtered to measure the absolute abundance of every unique TCRbeta CDR3 rearrangement. For each sample, productive Simpson clonality was calculated as the square root of Simpson's diversity index across productive rearrangements. The clones in this table, taken by TCRdb from immuneACCESS, are in-frame only. Not every clone is retained; where verified, under half of the shortfall comes from an unresolved V gene, and the cause of the rest is unknown. V, J and clone size were drawn from that table, and D and trimming were deduced from the DNA. The sample table shows under 150,000 clones, and around three quarters are seen once. 3.5% to 4.5% of the sample rests with the top ten.

The CDR3, cysteine through phenylalanine, is 14 amino acids long. The only DNA kept is the CDR3, 42 bases in frame from the first base. V trim: 11 bases; J trim: 4 bases; unmatched bases: 11. CDR1 and CDR2, per the germline V gene, are SNHLY and FYNNEI. The chain is encoded by TRBV2 joined to TRBJ2-5; 9 of the junction bases match TRBD2. Sample: peripheral blood. The clonotype was recovered from a woman at least 80 years old with acute or convalescent COVID-19. CDR3 sequence: CACRGRAVGETQYF. The DNA sequence is given as TGTGCCTGCCGCGGGAGGGCCGTAGGAGAGACCCAGTACTTC.